These 9 T cell receptor beta chains came from one sample sequenced in a study of control samples from healthy donors and cancer patients. Only in-frame clones appear in the TCRdb table, and some are missing; sequencing was by immunoSEQ multiplex PCR. This sample has about 160,000 clones; about 90% occur once, and the top ten carry about 0.73%. The material sequenced was blood. All receptors derive from a woman aged 25 to 39 in good health.

This chain joins TRBV29-1 and TRBJ2-7, with D tentatively TRBD1 (6 bases). Trimming took off 6 bases at V and 5 bases at J, with 11 bases between the two ends. The CDR3 covers 11 residues. Germline values: CDR1 SQVTM, CDR2 ANQGSEA. CDR3 DNA: TGCAGCGTCTCGGACAGCCACGAGCAGTACTTC. It codes for CSVSDSHEQYF.

This clone was recorded once. Different DNA sequences within this sample yield the same CDR3. The V gene is TRBV5-1, the J gene TRBJ2-5, with D tentatively TRBD2 (5 bases). Germline lookup yields CDR1 SGHRS and CDR2 YFSETQ. This CDR3 has 13 amino acids. Trimming took off 2 bases at V and 2 bases at J, with 7 bases between the two ends. In DNA, the CDR3 is TGCGCCAGCAGCTTCGGGGTACAAGAGACCCAGTACTTC. Amino acids: CASSFGVQETQYF.

The genes are TRBV30 and TRBJ2-3; TRBD2 agrees at 8 bases. Germline CDR1 is GTSNPN and CDR2 is SVGIG (reference sequence). The CDR3 loop spans 16 amino acids. The V and J ends lost 2 bases and 0 bases, in that order; junction bases with no gene match: 7. In DNA, the CDR3 is TGTGCCTGGAGTATCGGGGGGGCCTCTAGCACAGATACGCAGTATTTT. Residues: CAWSIGGASSTDTQYF.

The rearrangement links TRBV18 to TRBJ1-1; D unresolved. With 2 bases removed from V and 1 base from J, the gap between germline ends came to 5 bases. CDR3 length: 13 amino acids. CDR1 and CDR2 (germline): KGHSH, LQKENI. CDR3: CASSPGPNTEAFF. In DNA, the CDR3 is TGTGCCAGCTCACCAGGGCCGAACACTGAAGCTTTCTTT.

The chain combines TRBV29-1 with TRBJ1-1, with 9 positions matching TRBD1. Germline-derived CDR1 and CDR2 are SQVTM and ANQGSEA. The CDR3 loop spans 14 amino acids. V was clipped by 7 bases and J by 1 base; unmatched bases: 7. The CDR3 reads CSAGTGLTNTEAFF. For the CDR3, the DNA is TGCAGCGCCGGGACAGGGTTGACGAACACTGAAGCTTTCTTT.

V usage is TRBV25-1 and J usage is TRBJ1-6; the D gene is possibly TRBD1 (6 bases). This CDR3 has 14 amino acids. The germline gives CDR1 MGHDK, CDR2 SYGVNS. Trimming removed 4 bases from V and 5 bases from J, with 9 bases in between. The CDR3 DNA follows: TGTGCCAGCAGTGTCGGGACAAATAATTCACCCCTCCACTTT. This translates into CASSVGTNNSPLHF.

V gene TRBV23-1 combines with J gene TRBJ2-4; maybe TRBD1 (6 bases). Being an ORF, TRBV23-1 has a function that is uncertain. V was pared by 2 bases and J by 1 base, with 6 bases between. The length of the CDR3 is 14 residues. The CDR3 DNA follows: TGCGCCAGCAGTCAAACAGGGGCCAAAAACATTCAGTACTTC. The encoded protein is CASSQTGAKNIQYF.

DNA for the CDR3: TGTGCCAGCAGTTACTCCCCGGACAGGGTTGTTTACGAGCAGTACTTC. This encodes CASSYSPDRVVYEQYF. The chain carries TRBV6-6 and TRBJ2-7; 8 nucleotides match TRBD1. The V and J ends lost 0 bases and 4 bases, in that order; junction bases with no gene match: 8. Germline V gene lookup returns CDR1 MNHNY and CDR2 SVGAGI (reference sequence). The CDR3 contains 16 residues.

This chain connects TRBV14 to TRBJ1-2, with D possibly being TRBD1 (5 bases). The CDR3 is 14 residues long. The germline V and J ends were trimmed by 4 bases and 6 bases, with 15 bases remaining between them. CDR1 is SGHDN, CDR2 FVKESK, per germline. Here the CDR3 DNA reads TGTGCCAGCAGCCTTCTCTGGGGGGGAGATGGCTACACCTTC. The encoded protein is CASSLLWGGDGYTF.